The 5 T cell receptor beta chains below were found in one sample sequenced in a study of T-cell reconstitution after alpha-beta-depleted transplantation in children. Unique molecular identifiers were incorporated when the TCRbeta library was constructed. TCRdb redid the calling of the PCR reads with MiXCR, one entry per CDR3 protein. This table has about 610,000 distinct CDR3 sequences, roughly a tenth appearing once. Sample: PBMCs from the stem cell graft donor, taken from the stem cell graft. The receptor source for this set is a human donor who donated a stem cell graft to a child with acute myeloid leukemia.

This clonotype was counted many times. The V gene is TRBV25-1, the J gene TRBJ2-6; the match to TRBD1 covers 8 bases. The trim removed 6 bases at V and 4 bases at J, leaving 29 bases unmatched. Germline loops: CDR1 MGHDK, CDR2 SYGVNS. The length of the CDR3 is 23 residues. The CDR3 DNA reads TGTGCCAGCAGCACTCCCACTGGGGGCAATTCGGGTGCAGGGGGCATGGGGGCCAACGTCCTGACTTTC. It translates to CASSTPTGGNSGAGGMGANVLTF.

The chain couples TRBV4-3 to TRBJ2-3; D is unclear. V shed 0 bases and J shed 0 bases, with 13 bases lying between them. This CDR3 is 17 amino acids long. Germline V gene lookup returns CDR1 LGHNA and CDR2 YSLEER. The CDR3 nucleotides read TGCGCCAGCAGCCAAGACTTCCGGGCCCCTAGCACAGATACGCAGTATTTT. Translating it yields CASSQDFRAPSTDTQYF.

This clonotype was observed many times. The gene calls are TRBV6-5 and TRBJ2-3, with a possible D match to TRBD2 (6 bases). The CDR3 loop spans 16 amino acids. CDR1 and CDR2 (germline): MNHEY, SVGAGI. V was shortened by 5 bases and J by 2 bases, with 17 bases between the two germline ends. CDR3: CASSTKGGANTDTQYF. The DNA of the CDR3 is TGTGCCAGCAGTACAAAAGGAGGGGCCAACACAGATACGCAGTATTTT.

At least ten counts were recorded for this clonotype. The chain uses TRBV7-8 and TRBJ2-5; possible D gene TRBD2, 6 bases. Looked up from germline, CDR1 is SGHVS and CDR2 is FQNEAQ. The CDR3 extends over 16 amino acids. V was clipped by 3 bases and J by 2 bases, with 16 bases between them. CDR3 nucleotide sequence: TGTGCCAGCAGCTTGGATGAGGGAGGCCCACAAGAGACCCAGTACTTC. It is translated as CASSLDEGGPQETQYF.

The V call is TRBV7-3, the J call TRBJ2-5; maybe TRBD2 (5 bases). Germline V CDR1 and CDR2: SGHTA, FQGTGA. The CDR3 extends over 14 amino acids. V lost 1 base and J 5 bases, leaving 11 bases between the germline ends. CDR3 DNA: TGTGCCAGCAGCTTAAACGGGATGGGGGAGACCCAGTACTTC. Encoded protein: CASSLNGMGETQYF.